The rows below give T cell receptor beta chains drawn from one sample of a study of blood T cell repertoires in COVID-19. Repertoires were generated with immunoSEQ multiplex PCR, while TCRdb's copy carries only in-frame clones and drops some. The profile shows over 200,000 clones, about 90% of them singletons. The sequenced sample was peripheral blood. The receptors shown here come from a young man with COVID-19, enrolled during active disease. Both conserved end residues are part of each CDR3. The D gene is left open where the match is weak.

v_call	j_call	d_call	cdr3_nt	cdr3_aa
TRBV9	TRBJ2-2	-	TGTGCCAGCAGCGTACAGGGGACGAACACCGGGGAGCTGTTTTTT	CASSVQGTNTGELFF
TRBV3-1/TRBV3-2	TRBJ1-4	-	TGTGCCAGCAGCCTTGGGCGTTACAATGAAAAACTGTTTTTT	CASSLGRYNEKLFF
TRBV19	TRBJ2-1	TRBD2	TGTGCCAGTAGTATGACCCTAGCGGGAGGATCCTATGAGCAGTTCTTC	CASSMTLAGGSYEQFF
TRBV28	TRBJ1-2	-	TGTGCCAGCAGTTTATTAGGGGTGCGCTATGGCTACACCTTC	CASSLLGVRYGYTF
TRBV4-2	TRBJ2-3	-	TGTGCCAGCAGCCAGACGGACGGGACTAGCACAGATACGCAGTATTTT	CASSQTDGTSTDTQYF
TRBV18	TRBJ2-7	TRBD1	TGTGCCAGCTCACCCCTGGGACAGGGGGCCTACGAGCAGTACTTC	CASSPLGQGAYEQYF
TRBV7-3	TRBJ1-1	-	TGTGCCAGCAGCCTAGCGGGGGGGCCGAGTGAAGCTTTCTTT	CASSLAGGPSEAFF
TRBV27	TRBJ1-2	TRBD1	TGTGCCAGCAGTTTATCCGTGGTAGGGGGCGCTGGGGGCTACACCTTC	CASSLSVVGGAGGYTF
TRBV5-1	TRBJ2-1	TRBD2	TGCGCCAGCAGCTTGGCGGGACTAGCGGGATACAATGAGCAGTTCTTC	CASSLAGLAGYNEQFF
TRBV5-1	TRBJ2-1	TRBD2	TGCGCCAGCATCCCGGGACTAGCGGGAGGATACAATGAGCAGTTCTTC	CASIPGLAGGYNEQFF
TRBV29-1	TRBJ1-1	TRBD1	TGCAGCTTTACCCAGGGGGCCTTGAACACTGAAGCTTTCTTT	CSFTQGALNTEAFF
TRBV2	TRBJ1-6	-	TGTGCCAGCAGCGACCGGGACGGGGGGTATTCACCCCTCCACTTT	CASSDRDGGYSPLHF
TRBV19	TRBJ1-3	-	TGTGCCAGTAGTATAGGTGGCAGGCCTAACTCTGGAAACACCATATATTTT	CASSIGGRPNSGNTIYF
TRBV28	TRBJ1-1	TRBD1	TGTGCCAGCACCTCACTCCCGGGACAGGCGGGTAAAGCTTTCTTT	CASTSLPGQAGKAFF
TRBV24-1	TRBJ2-1	-	TGTGCCACCAGTGATTTAGAATCCCCGAGCTCCTACAATGAGCAGTTCTTC	CATSDLESPSSYNEQFF
TRBV11-2	TRBJ1-1	-	TGTGCCAGCAGCTTAGGACACGGGGGCACTGAAGCTTTCTTT	CASSLGHGGTEAFF
TRBV27	TRBJ2-2	-	TGTGCCAGCAGCCCGTATGTTACGAACACCGGGGAGCTGTTTTTT	CASSPYVTNTGELFF
TRBV19	TRBJ1-3	TRBD1	TGTGCCAGTACCCGGTCGACAGGGGGCTCTGGAAACACCATATATTTT	CASTRSTGGSGNTIYF
TRBV19	TRBJ1-6	TRBD1	TGTGCCAGTAGTGAACCAGGGGGATCACCCCTCCACTTT	CASSEPGGSPLHF
TRBV5-6	TRBJ1-2	TRBD1	TGTGCCAGCAGCCCAAGGGACAGGGGGTATACTGGCTACACCTTC	CASSPRDRGYTGYTF
TRBV3-1/TRBV3-2	TRBJ2-4	TRBD1	TGTGCCAGCAGCCAACAGACAGGGGCAATCAAAAACATTCAGTACTTC	CASSQQTGAIKNIQYF
TRBV5-1	TRBJ2-7	TRBD1	TGCGCCAGCAGCTTCGGGACAGGAGATTACGAGCAGTACTTC	CASSFGTGDYEQYF
TRBV5-1	TRBJ1-2	-	TGCGCCAGCAGCTCCGAACCTCCGGGACACGGAGAGGGTGGCTACACCTTC	CASSSEPPGHGEGGYTF